Each of the 12 T cell receptor beta chains below was sequenced from the same sample in a study of CD8 T cells in Susac syndrome (dated by TCRdb to between 2018 and 2021). Receptor libraries were prepared by the immunoSEQ multiplex PCR assay. RNA was extracted using the RNeasy kit, and about 0.5 to 1 ug of the RNA was reverse transcribed with random hexamers. TCRdb handled the public reads itself, with Q25 trimming in fastp and clone calling in MiXCR, and kept productive beta chains. Rows with one shared CDR3 protein collapse into an entry with the most common genes and DNA. The sample includes 70,000 to 95,000 distinct CDR3 sequences, with 94% observed a single time. The ten largest make up under 1% of the sample. The sample taken for sequencing was CD8+ T cells from PBMCs. The receptors were sampled from a human donor with Susac syndrome.

The chain joins TRBV14 to TRBJ2-7; D might be TRBD1 (5 bases). Trimming removed 5 bases from V and 0 bases from J, with 17 bases in between. The CDR3 sequence is 16 residues long. Germline CDR1 SGHDN, CDR2 FVKESK. The CDR3 sequence is CASSDQFRVGSYEQYF. In nucleotides, the CDR3 is TGTGCCAGCAGCGATCAATTCAGGGTTGGCTCCTACGAGCAGTACTTC.

This clonotype appeared a single time. CDR3 nucleotides: TGTGCCAGCAGTTCGGGTTGGGGGAAAGACCTTAGCAATCAGCCCCAGCATTTT. This codes for CASSSGWGKDLSNQPQHF. The chain combines TRBV7-6 with TRBJ1-5; D may be TRBD1 (5 bases). CDR1 and CDR2 (germline): SGHVS, FNYEAQ. The CDR3 extends over 18 amino acids. V was trimmed by 6 bases and J by 0 bases, leaving 21 bases between them.

The CDR3 bases are TGTGCCAGCAGCTTAGCCGGGACTAGCGGAGGGGACGAGCAGTACTTC. Amino acids: CASSLAGTSGGDEQYF. V and J are TRBV7-6 and TRBJ2-7; TRBD2 agrees at 11 bases. V shed 0 bases, J shed 5 bases, and the junction held 6 bases outside the gene matches. There are 16 residues in the CDR3. Germline loops: CDR1 SGHVS, CDR2 FNYEAQ.

This sequence joins TRBV29-1 and TRBJ2-2; D may be TRBD2 (6 bases). V lost 1 base, J lost 7 bases, and 10 bases lay in between. The CDR3 contains 13 residues. Germline V gene sequence: CDR1 SQVTM, CDR2 ANQGSEA. This CDR3 reads CSVEVWGDGELFF. CDR3 DNA: TGCAGCGTTGAAGTGTGGGGGGACGGGGAGCTGTTTTTT.

The chain is built from TRBV29-1 and TRBJ1-1, with D maybe TRBD1 (5 bases). This CDR3 region has 14 residues. Germline V gene data show CDR1 as SQVTM and CDR2 as ANQGSEA. V shed 8 bases and J shed 3 bases, with 19 bases lying between them. Here the CDR3 reads CSSQVGGKDTEAFF. CDR3 in DNA: TGCAGCTCCCAGGTCGGGGGGAAGGACACTGAAGCTTTCTTT.

The rearrangement joins TRBV7-8 to TRBJ2-2; TRBD1 aligns across 9 bases. This CDR3 has 15 amino acids. Germline V gene sequence: CDR1 SGHVS, CDR2 FQNEAQ. After removal of 2 bases from V and 5 bases from J, the junction contained 3 bases not matched to a gene. In DNA, the CDR3 is TGTGCCAGCAGCTTAACAGGGGGCGCGACCGGGGAGCTGTTTTTT. It translates to CASSLTGGATGELFF.

The chain uses TRBV12-3 or TRBV12-4 and TRBJ1-5; D uncertain. The V gene lost 3 bases and the J gene lost 4 bases, with 7 bases spanning the gap. This CDR3 is 13 amino acids long. The CDR3 protein is CASSFQQNQPQHF. CDR3 bases: TGTGCCAGCAGTTTTCAACAGAATCAGCCCCAGCATTTT.

V gene TRBV20-1 combines with J gene TRBJ2-5; weak D call: TRBD1 (6 bases). The CDR3 consists of 14 residues. Germline CDR1 is DFQATT and CDR2 is SNEGSKA (reference sequence). V was cut by 6 bases and J by 5 bases, with 19 bases left in between. The CDR3 is CSADSGGLDETQYF. The CDR3 region has the DNA TGCAGTGCGGACAGTGGGGGTTTAGATGAGACCCAGTACTTC.

The chain links TRBV29-1 to TRBJ2-5; 8 nucleotides agree with TRBD2. The CDR3 loop spans 18 amino acids. After removal of 0 bases from V and 3 bases from J, the junction contained 15 bases not matched to a gene. The germline V gene encodes CDR1 SQVTM and CDR2 ANQGSEA. CDR3 residues: CSVEDFVTGRGAEETQYF. As DNA, the CDR3 is TGCAGCGTTGAAGATTTTGTAACCGGGAGGGGAGCCGAAGAGACCCAGTACTTC.

The V call is TRBV28, the J call TRBJ1-1; D unresolved. The V end lost 7 bases, the J end lost 2 bases, and 17 bases lay between the germline ends. Germline CDR1 reads MDHEN; CDR2 reads SYDVKM. This CDR3 is built from 15 residues. The CDR3, as DNA: TGTGCCAGCACCCTTACCAGCGGTACTAACACTGAAGCTTTCTTT. Protein sequence: CASTLTSGTNTEAFF.

CDR3 protein: CASSIIERDYGYTF. In DNA, the CDR3 is TGTGCCAGTAGTATAATCGAGCGAGACTATGGCTACACCTTC. The chain employs TRBV19 and TRBJ1-2, with D uncertain. The CDR3 extends over 14 amino acids. V dropped 2 bases and J dropped 3 bases, with 10 bases sitting between them. Germline-derived CDR1 and CDR2 are LNHDA and SQIVND (reference sequence).

The V gene is TRBV12-3 or TRBV12-4, the J gene TRBJ2-3, with TRBD2 matching 10 bases. The CDR3 is 17 amino acids. After removal of 7 bases from V and 3 bases from J, the junction contained 13 bases not matched to a gene. CDR3 in DNA: TGTGCCAGCAACATAGCGGGGGGCCTAGCGGGGACAGATACGCAGTATTTT. As protein: CASNIAGGLAGTDTQYF.